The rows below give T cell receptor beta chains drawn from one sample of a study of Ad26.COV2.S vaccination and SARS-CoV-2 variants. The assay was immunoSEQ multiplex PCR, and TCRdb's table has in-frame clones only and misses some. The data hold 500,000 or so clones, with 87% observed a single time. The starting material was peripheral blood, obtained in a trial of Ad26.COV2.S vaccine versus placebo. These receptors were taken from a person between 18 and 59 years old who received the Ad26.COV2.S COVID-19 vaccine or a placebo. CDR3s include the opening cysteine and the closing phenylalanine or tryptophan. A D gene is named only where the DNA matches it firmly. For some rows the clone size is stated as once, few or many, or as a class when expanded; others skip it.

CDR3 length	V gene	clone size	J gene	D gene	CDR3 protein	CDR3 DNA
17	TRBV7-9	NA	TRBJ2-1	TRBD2	CASSLGFGLAGVPEQFF	TGTGCCAGCAGCTTAGGTTTTGGCCTAGCGGGAGTCCCCGAGCAGTTCTTC
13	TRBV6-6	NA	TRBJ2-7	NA	CASSWDGTYEQYF	TGTGCCAGCAGTTGGGACGGTACCTACGAGCAGTACTTC
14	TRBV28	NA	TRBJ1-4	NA	CASSDGYTQEKLFF	TGTGCCAGCAGCGACGGTTATACCCAAGAAAAACTGTTTTTT
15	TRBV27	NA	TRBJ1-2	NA	CASSLSLRGAYGYTF	TGTGCCAGCAGTTTATCGTTACGCGGAGCCTATGGCTACACCTTC
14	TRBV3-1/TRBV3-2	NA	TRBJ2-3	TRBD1	CASSLDRGTDTQYF	TGTGCCAGCAGCCTGGACAGGGGCACAGATACGCAGTATTTT
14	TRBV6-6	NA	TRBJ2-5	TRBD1	CASSETGGGETQYF	TGTGCCAGCAGTGAGACAGGGGGCGGGGAGACCCAGTACTTC
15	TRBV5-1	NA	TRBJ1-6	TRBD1	CASSSTGGDNSPLHF	TGCGCCAGCAGCTCAACAGGGGGCGATAATTCACCCCTCCACTTT
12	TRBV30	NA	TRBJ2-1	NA	CAWSSSRNEQFF	TGTGCCTGGAGTTCGTCACGAAATGAGCAGTTCTTC
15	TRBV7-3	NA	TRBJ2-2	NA	CASSLLAANTGELFF	TGTGCCAGCAGCTTACTAGCTGCCAACACCGGGGAGCTGTTTTTT
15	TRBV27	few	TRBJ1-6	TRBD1	CASRAGTGVLSPLHF	TGTGCCAGCAGGGCCGGGACAGGGGTATTATCACCCCTCCACTTT
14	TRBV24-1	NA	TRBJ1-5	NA	CATSDLDSNQPQHF	TGTGCCACCAGTGATTTGGATAGCAATCAGCCCCAGCATTTT
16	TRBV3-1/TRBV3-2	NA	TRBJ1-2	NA	CASSSDLEWIAGGYTF	TGTGCCAGCAGCTCAGACTTAGAGTGGATCGCGGGTGGCTACACCTTC
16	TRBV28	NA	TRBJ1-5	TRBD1	CASSLPGTVGNQPQHF	TGTGCCAGCAGTTTACCCGGGACAGTGGGCAATCAGCCCCAGCATTTT